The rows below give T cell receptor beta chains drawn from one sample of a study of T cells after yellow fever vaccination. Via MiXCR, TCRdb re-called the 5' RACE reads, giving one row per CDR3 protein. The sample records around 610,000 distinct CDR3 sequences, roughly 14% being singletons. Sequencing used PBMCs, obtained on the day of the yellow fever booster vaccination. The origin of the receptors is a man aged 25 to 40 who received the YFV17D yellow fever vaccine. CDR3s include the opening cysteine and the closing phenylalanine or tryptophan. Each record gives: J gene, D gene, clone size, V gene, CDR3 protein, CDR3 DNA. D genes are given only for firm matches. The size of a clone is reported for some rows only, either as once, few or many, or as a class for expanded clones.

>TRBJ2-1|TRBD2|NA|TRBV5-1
CASSLGPSGSDEQFF
TGCGCCAGCAGCTTGGGGCCTAGCGGGAGCGATGAGCAGTTCTTC
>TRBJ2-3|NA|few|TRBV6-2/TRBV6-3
CASSYQEDTQYF
TGTGCCAGCAGTTACCAGGAAGATACGCAGTATTTT
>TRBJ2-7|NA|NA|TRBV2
CASTQRKTEQYF
TGTGCCAGCACCCAGAGAAAAACCGAGCAGTACTTC
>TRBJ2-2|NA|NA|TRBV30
CAWSVAGELFF
TGTGCCTGGAGTGTAGCCGGGGAGCTGTTTTTT
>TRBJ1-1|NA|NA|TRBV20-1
CSAAGWENTEAFF
TGCAGTGCTGCGGGATGGGAAAACACTGAAGCTTTCTTT
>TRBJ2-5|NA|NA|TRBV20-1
CSAPGTLQETQYF
TGCAGTGCTCCCGGGACCTTACAAGAGACCCAGTACTTC
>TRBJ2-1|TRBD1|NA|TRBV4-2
CASSHWGTAESYNEQFF
TGTGCCAGCAGCCATTGGGGGACAGCGGAAAGCTACAATGAGCAGTTCTTC
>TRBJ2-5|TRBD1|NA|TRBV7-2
CASSLVVTGEETQYF
TGTGCCAGCAGCTTAGTCGTAACAGGGGAAGAGACCCAGTACTTC
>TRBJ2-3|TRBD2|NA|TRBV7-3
CASSLTREGSTDTQYF
TGTGCCAGCAGCTTAACGCGGGAGGGCAGCACAGATACGCAGTATTTT
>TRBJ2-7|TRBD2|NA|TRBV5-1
CASSRGGETYEQYF
TGCGCCAGCAGCCGGGGGGGGGAGACCTACGAGCAGTACTTC
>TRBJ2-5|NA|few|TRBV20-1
CSANVGSQETQYF
TGCAGTGCTAACGTTGGCAGCCAAGAGACCCAGTACTTC
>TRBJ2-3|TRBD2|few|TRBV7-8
CASSPGLAGEGTQYF
TGTGCCAGCAGCCCCGGACTAGCGGGAGAGGGTACGCAGTATTTT
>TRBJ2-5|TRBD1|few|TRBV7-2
CASSSDSGGGETQYF
TGTGCCAGCAGCTCAGATTCAGGGGGCGGGGAGACCCAGTACTTC
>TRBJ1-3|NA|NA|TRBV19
CASSIMGPRGTPGNTIYF
TGTGCCAGTAGTATTATGGGCCCGAGGGGGACACCTGGAAACACCATATATTTT
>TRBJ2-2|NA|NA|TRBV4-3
CASSQAYTGELFF
TGCGCCAGCAGCCAAGCTTACACCGGGGAGCTGTTTTTT
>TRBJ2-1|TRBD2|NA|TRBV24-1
CATSSTREGYNEQFF
TGTGCCACCAGTTCCACCCGGGAGGGTTACAATGAGCAGTTCTTC
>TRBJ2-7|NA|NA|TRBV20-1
CSARDEVGPYEQYF
TGCAGTGCTAGAGATGAGGTTGGCCCCTACGAGCAGTACTTC